This passage covers 22 T cell receptor beta chains from one sample sequenced in a study of cytomegalovirus exposure and HLA in healthy donors. The PCR used 60 Vbeta and 13 Jbeta primers. Data came from immunoSEQ multiplex PCR; TCRdb stores just in-frame clones and leaves some out. Of 75,000 to 100,000 clones in the sample, 65% to 85% were seen once. Sequencing was carried out using PBMCs. Receptors were obtained from a woman in her 70s in good health and CMV-seropositive.

V and J are TRBV11-3 and TRBJ2-7, with 8 nucleotides matching TRBD1. Germline CDR1 reads SGHNT; CDR2 reads YENEEA. J lost 6 bases, V lost 0 bases, and 7 bases had no gene match. The CDR3 loop spans 15 amino acids. CDR3 residues: CASSLDTDRGGEQYF. As DNA, the CDR3 is TGTGCCAGCAGCTTAGACACAGACAGGGGAGGCGAGCAGTACTTC.

CDR3 amino acids: CASSLTDRDEQYF. Written as DNA, the CDR3 is TGTGCCAGCAGTCTAACCGACAGGGACGAGCAGTACTTC. This rearrangement joins TRBV6-4 to TRBJ2-7; 7 bases line up with TRBD1. Germline CDR1 and CDR2: MRHNA and SNTAGT. V shed 5 bases, J shed 5 bases, and the junction held 6 bases outside the gene matches. The CDR3 has 13 amino acids.

As DNA, the CDR3 is TGTGCCAGCAGCGTAGGATCAGGGCAGCAACAAGAGACCCAGTACTTC. It yields the protein CASSVGSGQQQETQYF. The chain employs TRBV9 and TRBJ2-5, with D maybe TRBD1 (5 bases). The CDR3 sequence is 16 residues long. V was cut by 0 bases and J by 2 bases, with 14 bases left in between. CDR1 SGDLS and CDR2 YYNGEE come from the germline V gene.

With respect to this clone: One junction end disagrees with the germline gene, perhaps due to a read error. The rearrangement links TRBV7-7 to TRBJ2-3, with D tentatively TRBD1 (6 bases). Germline CDR1 and CDR2: SSHAT and FNYEAQ (reference sequence). The CDR3 runs to 16 residues. Here the CDR3 reads CASSLGVRGSTDTQYF. As DNA, the CDR3 is TGTGCTAGCAGCTTAGGGGTCAGGGGAAGCACAGATACGCAGTATTTT.

The V and J genes are TRBV7-8 and TRBJ1-4; 7 bases align to TRBD1. The germline V gene encodes CDR1 SGHVS and CDR2 FQNEAQ. The CDR3 sequence is 17 residues long. V lost 6 bases and J lost 1; bases outside the gene matches: 11. CDR3 in amino acids: CASSADRVGVTNEKLFF. The CDR3 coding sequence is TGTGCCAGCAGTGCCGACAGGGTCGGTGTAACTAATGAAAAACTGTTTTTT.

The chain has TRBV9 and TRBJ1-1; 9 bases fit TRBD1. The CDR3 is 16 amino acids. The V segment lost 3 bases and the J segment 0 bases; nucleotides outside the gene matches: 6. Per the germline V gene, CDR1 is SGDLS and CDR2 is YYNGEE. This CDR3 is CASSAAGQGLNTEAFF. The DNA of the CDR3 is TGTGCCAGCAGCGCGGCGGGACAGGGTTTGAACACTGAAGCTTTCTTT.

CDR3 bases: TGTGCCAGCTCACCCTTTAGCAATCAGCCCCAGCATTTT. Encoded protein: CASSPFSNQPQHF. The chain carries TRBV18 and TRBJ1-5; D ambiguous. Trimming took off 3 bases at V and 0 bases at J, with 3 bases between the two ends. The V gene's germline CDR1 is KGHSH and CDR2 LQKENI. This CDR3 contains 13 residues.

V usage is TRBV5-1 and J usage is TRBJ1-2, with D possibly matching TRBD1 (5 bases). The CDR3 runs to 16 residues. CDR1 is SGHRS and CDR2 is YFSETQ in the germline V gene. V was shortened by 2 bases and J by 5 bases, with 19 bases between the two germline ends. Here the CDR3 DNA reads TGCGCCAGCAGCTTAACTGACGACAGAGCTCTTTATGGCTACACCTTC. This encodes CASSLTDDRALYGYTF.

J is TRBJ1-2 and V is TRBV5-1, with D hard to call. Germline V CDR1 and CDR2: SGHRS, YFSETQ. The CDR3 spans 14 residues. V lost 1 base and J 3 bases, leaving 10 bases between the germline ends. CDR3 sequence: CASSLRVEDYGYTF. The CDR3 nucleotides read TGCGCCAGCAGCTTGCGGGTTGAGGACTATGGCTACACCTTC.

This chain links TRBV5-1 with TRBJ1-1; 10 positions agree with TRBD1. Germline CDR1 reads SGHRS; CDR2 reads YFSETQ. The CDR3 totals 15 residues. J gave up 5 bases and V 0 bases, and 4 bases lay outside the gene matches. The CDR3 bases are TGCGCCAGCAGCTTGGCGGACAGGGGGTTGACTGAAGCTTTCTTT. Residues: CASSLADRGLTEAFF.

The chain employs TRBV2 and TRBJ1-1; a weak D match, TRBD1 (6 bases). CDR1 and CDR2 (germline): SNHLY, FYNNEI. The V gene lost 7 bases and the J gene lost 1 base, with 16 bases spanning the gap. CDR3 length: 15 residues. This CDR3 is CASTWGGGKNTEAFF. The CDR3 coding sequence is TGTGCCAGCACTTGGGGAGGGGGTAAGAACACTGAAGCTTTCTTT.

The chain links TRBV2 to TRBJ1-4; unclear D gene. This CDR3 is 14 amino acids long. Germline assignment: CDR1 SNHLY and CDR2 FYNNEI. Trimming shortened V by 6 bases and J by 2 bases, and 10 bases separated the two germline ends. The chain's CDR3 is CASRLAETNEKLFF. In DNA, the CDR3 is TGTGCCAGCAGGCTGGCGGAGACTAATGAAAAACTGTTTTTT.

The chain carries TRBV9 and TRBJ1-6, with unresolved D. CDR1 SGDLS and CDR2 YYNGEE come from the germline V gene. There are 16 residues in the CDR3. V shed 0 bases and J shed 10 bases, with 17 bases lying between them. CDR3 in DNA: TGTGCCAGCAGCGTAGCAGCGGTGGCAACAGAATCACCCCTCCACTTT. Translation: CASSVAAVATESPLHF. The full variable domain, rest sourced from reference TRBV9 and TRBJ1-6, is DSGVTQTPKHLITATGQRVTLRCSPRSGDLSVYWYQQSLDQGLQFLIQYYNGEERAKGNILERFSAQQFPDLHSELNLSSLELGDSALYFCASSVAAVATESPLHFGNGTRLTVT.

CDR3 coding DNA: TGTGCCAGCACACACAGGGTCCCCGGGGAGCTGTTTTTT. Protein sequence: CASTHRVPGELFF. The chain couples TRBV7-3 to TRBJ2-2; possible D gene TRBD1, 6 bases. The CDR3 is 13 amino acids. Trimming took off 7 bases at V and 6 bases at J, with 12 bases between the two ends. Germline V gives CDR1 SGHTA, CDR2 FQGTGA.

The chain is built from TRBV28 and TRBJ1-5; no reliable D call. This CDR3 region has 12 residues. Germline V lookup: CDR1 MDHEN, CDR2 SYDVKM. With 3 bases removed from V and 10 bases from J, the gap between germline ends came to 10 bases. The CDR3 DNA reads as TGTGCCAGCAGTTTCATCGGGTACCCCCAGCATTTT. The encoded protein is CASSFIGYPQHF.

Here the CDR3 reads CASSFYRGNTGELFF. CDR3 bases: TGTGCCAGCAGTTTTTACAGGGGGAACACCGGGGAGCTGTTTTTT. The chain uses TRBV6-5 and TRBJ2-2; 7 nucleotides agree with TRBD1. V gave up 4 bases and J gave up 1 base; unmatched junction bases: 3. The CDR3 extends over 15 amino acids. Germline assignment: CDR1 MNHEY and CDR2 SVGAGI.

This clone was recorded only once. V gene TRBV11-2 combines with J gene TRBJ1-6; D possibly corresponds to TRBD1 (5 bases). Trimming stripped 0 bases from V and 14 bases from J, with 8 bases between. The CDR3 extends over 12 amino acids. The V gene's germline CDR1 is SGHAT and CDR2 FQNNGV. The DNA for the CDR3 is TGTGCCAGCAGCTTAGATGGGGGGACCCTCCACTTT. Its translation is CASSLDGGTLHF. The full variable domain, completed using reference TRBV11-2 and TRBJ1-6, is EAGVAQSPRYKIIEKRQSVAFWCNPISGHATLYWYQQILGQGPKLLIQFQNNGVVDDSQLPKDRFSAERLKGVDSTLKIQPAKLEDSAVYLCASSLDGGTLHFGNGTRLTVT.

In this sample, this clone turned up a few times. The chain carries TRBV7-6 and TRBJ2-5; the D is unclear. CDR1 and CDR2 (germline): SGHVS, FNYEAQ. V lost 5 bases and J lost 5, with 6 bases in between. This CDR3 has 11 amino acids. Here the CDR3 reads CASSPGETQYF. The CDR3 region has the DNA TGTGCCAGCAGCCCCGGGGAGACCCAGTACTTC.

The CDR3 reads CASSQEDRGLARGAGELFF. CDR3 in DNA: TGTGCCAGCAGCCAAGAGGACAGGGGGCTGGCTCGGGGGGCCGGGGAGCTGTTTTTT. The V and J genes are TRBV4-2 and TRBJ2-2; 11 bases agree with TRBD1. CDR3 length: 19 residues. The J segment lost 6 bases and the V segment lost 0 bases, leaving 12 bases of the junction unmatched. Germline assignment: CDR1 LGHNA and CDR2 YNFKEQ.

This chain joins TRBV5-4 and TRBJ2-7; 8 bases align to TRBD1. This CDR3 is built from 14 residues. Germline V lookup: CDR1 SGHNT, CDR2 YYREEE (reference sequence). The V and J ends lost 4 bases and 4 bases, in that order; junction bases with no gene match: 7. CDR3 amino acids: CASSLPDRGYEQYF. Written as DNA, the CDR3 is TGTGCCAGCAGCCTGCCCGACAGGGGTTACGAGCAGTACTTC.

This chain joins TRBV9 and TRBJ2-1, with D possibly TRBD2 on 6 matching bases. Trimming shortened V by 3 bases and J by 0 bases, and 13 bases separated the two germline ends. CDR3 length equals 16 residues. Per germline, CDR1 SGDLS and CDR2 YYNGEE. CDR3 sequence reads: CASSERDSPSYNEQFF. The CDR3 bases are TGTGCCAGCAGCGAGAGGGACTCCCCCTCCTACAATGAGCAGTTCTTC. The full variable domain, its missing parts supplied by reference TRBV9 and TRBJ2-1, is DSGVTQTPKHLITATGQRVTLRCSPRSGDLSVYWYQQSLDQGLQFLIQYYNGEERAKGNILERFSAQQFPDLHSELNLSSLELGDSALYFCASSERDSPSYNEQFFGPGTRLTVL.

The J gene is TRBJ1-4, the V gene TRBV9, with 7 bases that match TRBD1. Germline values: CDR1 SGDLS, CDR2 YYNGEE. The V segment lost 3 bases and the J segment 4 bases; nucleotides outside the gene matches: 6. The CDR3 is 15 amino acids. The CDR3, as DNA: TGTGCCAGCAGCGCAGAACAGGGGATTAATGAAAAACTGTTTTTT. Amino acids: CASSAEQGINEKLFF.